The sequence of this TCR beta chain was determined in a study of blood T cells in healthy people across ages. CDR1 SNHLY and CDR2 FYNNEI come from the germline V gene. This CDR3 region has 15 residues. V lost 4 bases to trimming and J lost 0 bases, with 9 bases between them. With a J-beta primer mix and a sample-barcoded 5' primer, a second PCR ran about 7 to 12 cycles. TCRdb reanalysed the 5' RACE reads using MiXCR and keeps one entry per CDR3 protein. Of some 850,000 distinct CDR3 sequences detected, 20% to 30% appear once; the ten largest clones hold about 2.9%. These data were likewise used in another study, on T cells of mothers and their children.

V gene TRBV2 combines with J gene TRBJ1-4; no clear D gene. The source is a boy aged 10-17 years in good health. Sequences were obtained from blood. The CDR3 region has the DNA TGTGCCAGCAGTGGCGAACGGGCAACTAATGAAAAACTGTTTTTT. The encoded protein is CASSGERATNEKLFF.